The 4 T cell receptor beta chains in this list originate from one sample, sequenced in a study of blood T cell repertoires in COVID-19. TCRdb keeps only in-frame clones here, not all; method: immunoSEQ multiplex PCR. The sample gives 450,000 or so clones, 75% to 90% of which show up once; around 1.5% is in the top ten. The sample comprised peripheral blood. The receptors stem from a woman in her 40s with COVID-19, enrolled during active disease.

V usage is TRBV11-2 and J usage is TRBJ2-7, with 12 bases matching TRBD2. From germline, CDR1 is SGHAT and CDR2 FQNNGV. V shed 4 bases and J 2 bases; nucleotides not matched to a gene: 3. CDR3 length equals 15 residues. The CDR3 region has the DNA TGTGCCAGCAGCTCGACTAGCGGGAGAACCTACGAGCAGTACTTC. This codes for CASSSTSGRTYEQYF. Looking up the rest from reference TRBV11-2 and TRBJ2-7 gives the full variable domain: EAGVAQSPRYKIIEKRQSVAFWCNPISGHATLYWYQQILGQGPKLLIQFQNNGVVDDSQLPKDRFSAERLKGVDSTLKIQPAKLEDSAVYLCASSSTSGRTYEQYFGPGTRLTVT.

The chain recombines TRBV29-1 with TRBJ1-1; tentatively, D is TRBD1 (6 bases). The CDR3 runs to 13 residues. Trimming removed 8 bases from V and 0 bases from J, with 13 bases in between. Germline-derived CDR1 and CDR2 are SQVTM and ANQGSEA. CDR3 sequence reads: CSTRTDLNTEAFF. The CDR3 region has the DNA TGCAGCACCCGGACAGATTTGAACACTGAAGCTTTCTTT.

This chain uses TRBV11-2 with TRBJ2-5; 10 positions agree with TRBD2. The CDR3 is made up of 14 amino acids. V shed 1 base and J 5 bases; nucleotides not matched to a gene: 1. Germline V gene lookup returns CDR1 SGHAT and CDR2 FQNNGV. The CDR3 DNA follows: TGTGCCAGCAGCTTAGTAGCGGGAGGCGAGACCCAGTACTTC. It encodes CASSLVAGGETQYF.

The chain uses TRBV19 and TRBJ1-3; D call uncertain. Germline V lookup: CDR1 LNHDA, CDR2 SQIVND (reference sequence). This CDR3 has 15 residues. The V end lost 10 bases, the J end lost 0 bases, and 16 bases lay between the germline ends. CDR3 nucleotide sequence: TGTGCCACAACGCCCGACGGGAGCTCTGGAAACACCATATATTTT. Translated, it gives CATTPDGSSGNTIYF.